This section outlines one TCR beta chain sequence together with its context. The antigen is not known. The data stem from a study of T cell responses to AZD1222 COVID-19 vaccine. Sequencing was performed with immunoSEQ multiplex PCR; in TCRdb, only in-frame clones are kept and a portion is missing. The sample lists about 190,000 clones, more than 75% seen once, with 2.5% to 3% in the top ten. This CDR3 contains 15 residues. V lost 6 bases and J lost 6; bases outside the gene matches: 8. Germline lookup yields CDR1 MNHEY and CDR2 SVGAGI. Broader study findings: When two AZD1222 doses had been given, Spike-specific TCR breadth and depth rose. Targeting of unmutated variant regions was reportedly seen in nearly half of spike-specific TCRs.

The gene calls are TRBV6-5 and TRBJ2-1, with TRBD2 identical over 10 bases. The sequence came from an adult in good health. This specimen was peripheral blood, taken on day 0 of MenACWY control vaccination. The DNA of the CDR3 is TGTGCCAGCAGGCCACTAGCGGGGTGGGGCAATGAGCAGTTCTTC. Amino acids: CASRPLAGWGNEQFF.